This TCR beta chain was retrieved from a study of T cells in Graves' hyperthyroidism and ophthalmopathy. Study observations and caveats: The blood repertoire included most of the expanded thyroid clonotypes above 0.001.

Comment on this clonotype: Antigen unknown.

RNA transcripts gave rise to amplified TCR beta CDR3 regions. Primed by the HTBI set, a first-round RT-PCR was run on the TCR CDR3. TCRdb reprocessed the multiplex PCR reads via MiXCR and lists one record per CDR3 protein. The table records 200,000 to 250,000 distinct CDR3 sequences, about 15% of them present only once. V shed 10 bases and J shed 6 bases, with 16 bases lying between them. The germline V gene encodes CDR1 MDHEN and CDR2 SYDVKM. The CDR3 sequence is 12 residues long. Sequenced material: blood. The chain carries TRBV28 and TRBJ2-7; D is possibly TRBD1 or TRBD2 (6 bases each). The source is a woman aged 18-35 years with Graves' ophthalmopathy. DNA for the CDR3: TGTGCCACGGGGGCAGGTTTCCCCGAGCAGTACTTC. It codes for CATGAGFPEQYF.